These 24 T cell receptor beta chains share one sample of origin, sequenced in a study of regulatory T cells in long-lasting Graves disease. Time point denoted: newly diagnosed GD, antithyroid drugs for less than 3 months. PBMCs provided the RNA from which the TCR library was made. Relying on iRepertoire HTBI primers and Arm-PCR of CDR3 regions, the team built TCR beta libraries. One entry per CDR3 protein, called by TCRdb with MiXCR from the multiplex PCR reads. This sample has about 220,000 distinct CDR3 sequences, with roughly 20% found just once. The data were also submitted as part of a second study, on T cells in Graves' hyperthyroidism and ophthalmopathy.

This sample comprised peripheral blood mononuclear cells (PBMCs), obtained at new diagnosis, from a patient treated with antithyroid drugs. The receptors here all came from a woman aged 25 to 45 with Graves disease.

The sample holds many counts of this clonotype. This chain uses TRBV6-1 with TRBJ1-4, with D maybe TRBD1 (5 bases). This CDR3 has 16 residues. V gave up 6 bases and J gave up 7 bases, with 21 bases separating them. Germline V CDR1 and CDR2: MNHNS, SASEGT. The CDR3 DNA is TGTGCCAGCAGCCGGGACGGAAGACTAAGGGGTGAAAAACTGTTTTTT. Its translation is CASSRDGRLRGEKLFF.

The chain joins TRBV10-3 to TRBJ2-7; 11 bases agree with TRBD2. This CDR3 has 19 amino acids. V lost 11 bases and J lost 2; bases outside the gene matches: 23. Germline values: CDR1 ENHRY, CDR2 SYGVKD. CDR3 sequence reads: CARVVGTSGPYAAPYEQYF. The CDR3 DNA reads as TGTGCCCGTGTGGTCGGGACTAGCGGCCCTTATGCTGCCCCCTACGAGCAGTACTTC.

This clonotype was seen repeatedly, ten times or more. The V call is TRBV19, the J call TRBJ1-5; 7 bases match TRBD1. Trimming removed 9 bases from V and 0 bases from J; junction bases left unmatched: 14. CDR1 is LNHDA and CDR2 is SQIVND in the germline V gene (reference sequence). The CDR3 has 17 residues. The CDR3 coding sequence is TGTGCCAGCCAAACCAGGGGGACAGATGATAGCAATCAGCCCCAGCATTTT. Amino acid sequence: CASQTRGTDDSNQPQHF.

In its sample, this clonotype was seen many times. The DNA of the CDR3 is TGCGCCAGCAGCCAGCGGACTAGCCGCCTGTCCTACAATGAGCAGTTCTTC. Translated, it gives CASSQRTSRLSYNEQFF. This chain uses TRBV4-1 with TRBJ2-1, with 8 positions matching TRBD2. This CDR3 region has 17 residues. The junction had 8 bases not matched to a gene; V was cut back by 3 bases and J by 1 base. The germline gives CDR1 MGHRA, CDR2 YSYEKL.

This clonotype was counted many times. The chain combines TRBV28 with TRBJ2-7, with TRBD1 matching 10 bases. The ends lost 6 bases at V and 1 base at J; junction bases unmatched: 3. This CDR3 region has 14 residues. Germline loops: CDR1 MDHEN, CDR2 SYDVKM. The chain's CDR3 is CASRRQGASYEQYF. DNA for the CDR3: TGTGCCAGCAGAAGACAGGGGGCGTCCTACGAGCAGTACTTC.

V gene TRBV9 combines with J gene TRBJ2-7; 13 bases map to TRBD2. The CDR3 sequence is 17 residues long. Germline CDR1 is SGDLS and CDR2 is YYNGEE. J was trimmed by 3 bases and V by 0 bases; bases with no gene match: 6. The CDR3, as DNA: TGTGCCAGCAGCGTAGGTGCCGGGACTAGCGGGATCTACGAGCAGTACTTC. Translating gives CASSVGAGTSGIYEQYF.

This clonotype was detected many times. The J gene is TRBJ2-3, the V gene TRBV11-2, with 7 bases that match TRBD2. In germline, CDR1 is SGHAT, CDR2 FQNNGV. This CDR3 region has 20 residues. Trimming removed 2 bases from V and 0 bases from J; junction bases left unmatched: 17. CDR3 sequence reads: CASSLLRGTAGSPSTDTQYF. Written as DNA, the CDR3 is TGTGCCAGCAGCTTATTGCGGGGGACCGCTGGGTCACCTAGCACAGATACGCAGTATTTT. The whole variable domain, remainder taken from reference TRBV11-2 and TRBJ2-3, is EAGVAQSPRYKIIEKRQSVAFWCNPISGHATLYWYQQILGQGPKLLIQFQNNGVVDDSQLPKDRFSAERLKGVDSTLKIQPAKLEDSAVYLCASSLLRGTAGSPSTDTQYFGPGTRLTVL.

The chain carries TRBV12-3 or TRBV12-4 and TRBJ1-5; D not certain. The length of the CDR3 is 13 residues. V shed 6 bases and J shed 9 bases, with 15 bases lying between them. Here the CDR3 reads CASSRQGDRPQHF. The CDR3 nucleotides read TGTGCCAGCAGCCGACAAGGAGATAGGCCCCAGCATTTT.

This clonotype was detected many times. The genes are TRBV7-2 and TRBJ1-4, with a possible D match to TRBD1 (5 bases). Trimming pared 3 bases from V and 4 bases from J, leaving 15 bases between. The CDR3 totals 16 residues. Germline CDR1 reads SGHTA; CDR2 reads FQGNSA. CDR3 in DNA: TGTGCCAGCAGCTTTTCCCCCAGGGCTTATAATGAAAAACTGTTTTTT. Its protein product is CASSFSPRAYNEKLFF.

Many counts were recorded for this clonotype. This rearrangement joins TRBV6-5 to TRBJ1-2; D might be TRBD1 (6 bases). CDR3 length: 15 amino acids. Looked up from germline, CDR1 is MNHEY and CDR2 is SVGAGI. The ends were cut back, 2 bases at V and 6 bases at J, with 16 bases in the middle. The DNA of the CDR3 is TGTGCCAGCAGTTACCTTTCCGGGGGCGCGAATGGCTACACCTTC. This translates into CASSYLSGGANGYTF.

The chain links TRBV27 to TRBJ1-2; D is undetermined. CDR1 is MNHEY and CDR2 is SMNVEV in the germline V gene (reference sequence). V was shortened by 2 bases and J by 3 bases, with 16 bases between the two germline ends. The CDR3 sequence is 16 residues long. CDR3 DNA: TGTGCCAGCAGTTTAAACCCCCTCCCGGGCCACTATGGCTACACCTTC. Its protein product is CASSLNPLPGHYGYTF.

With respect to this clonotype: A read error may account for a junction end that differs from germline. This chain connects TRBV20-1 to TRBJ1-4; no definite D call. The CDR3 is 13 residues long. CDR1 and CDR2 from the germline V gene are DFQATT and SNEGSKA (reference sequence). Here the CDR3 reads CGASRQSNEKLFF. CDR3 in DNA: TGCGGTGCTAGTCGCCAGTCGAATGAAAAACTGTTTTTT.

This clonotype was seen a handful of times. The J gene is TRBJ1-4, the V gene TRBV15, with D possibly being TRBD1 (6 bases). This CDR3 is built from 13 residues. CDR1 and CDR2 from the germline V gene are LNHNV and YYDKDF (reference sequence). Trimming stripped 6 bases from V and 7 bases from J, with 12 bases between. The CDR3 DNA reads as TGTGCCACCAGGGGCAGGGGAGGTGAAAAACTGTTTTTT. Amino acid sequence: CATRGRGGEKLFF.

At least ten counts were recorded for this clonotype. The chain links TRBV5-4 to TRBJ2-7; D is ambiguous. Germline assignment: CDR1 SGHNT and CDR2 YYREEE (reference sequence). The CDR3 consists of 13 residues. V dropped 3 bases and J dropped 5 bases, with 12 bases sitting between them. CDR3: CASSSIMANEQYF. Written as DNA, the CDR3 is TGTGCCAGCAGCTCGATTATGGCCAACGAGCAGTACTTC.

This clonotype has ten or more counts. The chain joins TRBV29-1 to TRBJ2-1; tentatively, D is TRBD1 or TRBD2 (5 bases each). From germline, CDR1 is SQVTM and CDR2 ANQGSEA. This CDR3 is 10 amino acids long. Trimming stripped 7 bases from V and 15 bases from J, with 16 bases between. CDR3 protein: CSAEGTQGFF. CDR3 DNA sequence: TGCAGCGCCGAGGGGACCCAGGGGTTCTTC.

This clonotype was counted ten times or more. The V call is TRBV7-9, the J call TRBJ1-2; D might be TRBD1 (5 bases). Trimming cost V 0 bases and J 0 bases, with 11 bases left between them. Germline V lookup: CDR1 SEHNR, CDR2 FQNEAQ (reference sequence). The CDR3 contains 16 residues. The CDR3: CASSLAGTETNYGYTF. CDR3 coding DNA: TGTGCCAGCAGCTTAGCGGGGACTGAAACTAACTATGGCTACACCTTC.

The chain recombines TRBV20-1 with TRBJ2-7, with TRBD2 matching 9 bases. Germline-derived CDR1 and CDR2 are DFQATT and SNEGSKA (reference sequence). The length of the CDR3 is 15 residues. Trimming cost V 6 bases and J 2 bases; bases outside gene matches: 11. CDR3 nucleotides: TGCAGTGCCGACGAAATTAGCGGGGGTCCCTACGAGCAGTACTTC. This translates into CSADEISGGPYEQYF.

The rearrangement uses TRBV28 and TRBJ2-2, with 11 bases identical to TRBD1. Trimming cost V 5 bases and J 6 bases; bases outside gene matches: 8. The CDR3 covers 16 residues. Germline V CDR1 and CDR2: MDHEN, SYDVKM. CDR3: CASSTPPGQGAGELFF. The CDR3 region has the DNA TGTGCCAGCAGTACACCTCCGGGACAGGGGGCCGGGGAGCTGTTTTTT.

This clonotype was seen many times. The chain recombines TRBV3-1 with TRBJ1-1, with D possibly TRBD1 on 5 matching bases. Trimming took off 4 bases at V and 6 bases at J, with 6 bases between the two ends. Looked up from germline, CDR1 is LGHDT and CDR2 is YNNKEL (reference sequence). This CDR3 contains 11 residues. DNA for the CDR3: TGTGCCAGCAGCCGCAGGGCTGAAGCTTTCTTT. This sequence encodes CASSRRAEAFF. Together with reference TRBV3-1 and TRBJ1-1, the CDR3 gives the full variable domain: DTAVSQTPKYLVTQMGNDKSIKCEQNLGHDTMYWYKQDSKKFLKIMFSYNNKELIINETVPNRFSPKSPDKAHLNLHINSLELGDSAVYFCASSRRAEAFFGQGTRLTVV.

This clonotype was seen repeatedly, ten times or more. In DNA form, the CDR3 reads TGCAGTGCGGCCCCCCGGCAGGGAGTCTTCGGCACTGAAGCTTTCTTT. Residues: CSAAPRQGVFGTEAFF. This chain joins TRBV20-1 and TRBJ1-1; possibly TRBD1 for D (5 bases). The CDR3 is made up of 16 amino acids. V was pared by 6 bases and J by 4 bases, with 24 bases between. Germline CDR1 reads DFQATT; CDR2 reads SNEGSKA (reference sequence).

In its sample, this clonotype was seen many times. The chain is built from TRBV6-5 and TRBJ1-1; TRBD1 matches 7 bases. The length of the CDR3 is 15 residues. Trimming cost V 2 bases and J 8 bases; bases outside gene matches: 11. CDR1 is MNHEY and CDR2 is SVGAGI in the germline V gene. The CDR3 region is CASSYVQGGFSEAFF. CDR3 DNA: TGTGCCAGCAGTTACGTGCAGGGGGGTTTCTCAGAAGCTTTCTTT.

This clonotype came up many times. This sequence joins TRBV28 and TRBJ2-1; TRBD2 matches 7 bases. The length of the CDR3 is 14 residues. Germline V gives CDR1 MDHEN, CDR2 SYDVKM. V gave up 8 bases and J gave up 5 bases; unmatched junction bases: 9. The CDR3, as DNA: TGTGCCAGCGGGGGGGGTCACGGTAACAATGAGCAGTTCTTC. Translation: CASGGGHGNNEQFF. Supplemented by reference TRBV28 and TRBJ2-1, the full variable domain reads DVKVTQSSRYLVKRTGEKVFLECVQDMDHENMFWYRQDPGLGLRLIYFSYDVKMKEKGDIPEGYSVSREKKERFSLILESASTNQTSMYLCASGGGHGNNEQFFGPGTRLTVL.

V is TRBV27 and J is TRBJ2-3, with TRBD1 matching over 10 bases. Germline CDR1 MNHEY, CDR2 SMNVEV (reference sequence). Unmatched junction bases numbered 8, after V lost 5 bases and J lost 3 bases. The CDR3 loop spans 16 amino acids. The CDR3 DNA follows: TGTGCCAGCAGTGATCCGGGACAGGGGAGTACAGATACGCAGTATTTT. Amino acid sequence: CASSDPGQGSTDTQYF.

This clonotype has ten or more counts. V gene TRBV7-9 combines with J gene TRBJ2-2; D not resolved. This CDR3 is 13 amino acids long. The germline CDR1 and CDR2 sequences are SEHNR and FQNEAQ (reference sequence). Trimming took off 5 bases at V and 3 bases at J, with 7 bases between the two ends. The CDR3: CASSPRHTGELFF. Written as DNA, the CDR3 is TGTGCCAGCAGCCCAAGACACACCGGGGAGCTGTTTTTT. The whole variable domain, filled in from reference TRBV7-9 and TRBJ2-2, reads DTGVSQNPRHKITKRGQNVTFRCDPISEHNRLYWYRQTLGQGPEFLTYFQNEAQLEKSRLLSDRFSAERPKGSFSTLEIQRTEQGDSAMYLCASSPRHTGELFFGEGSRLTVL.